Listed below are T cell receptor beta chains from one sample, sequenced in a study of T cells expressing NK-cell markers. TCRdb re-analyzed the 5' RACE reads; it lists each CDR3 protein once, without DNA. This sample's table has 350,000 to 500,000 distinct CDR3 sequences. The specimen was blood T cells: a sorted CD56 or NKG2C T cell subset, CD4+ or CD8+ T cells, or bulk PBMC T cells (not recorded which). These receptors originate from a woman between 18 and 70 years old in good health. Both conserved end residues are part of each CDR3. The order of the fields is CDR3 protein, J gene, V gene.

CDR3: CASSGDRDNEQFF
J: TRBJ2-1
V: TRBV25-1

CDR3: CAWSSWNEQFF
J: TRBJ2-1
V: TRBV30

CDR3: CSALSPGNIQYF
J: TRBJ2-4
V: TRBV20-1

CDR3: CSASNVEMELGYNEQFF
J: TRBJ2-1
V: TRBV20-1

CDR3: CASSLVGRANEKLFF
J: TRBJ1-4
V: TRBV7-2

CDR3: CASSYRTSGQETQYF
J: TRBJ2-5
V: TRBV6-5

CDR3: CASSSLRGQGAHEQFF
J: TRBJ2-1
V: TRBV6-5

CDR3: CASSLPQGPGRSGELFF
J: TRBJ2-2
V: TRBV12-3/TRBV12-4

CDR3: CASSPRKADTQYF
J: TRBJ2-3
V: TRBV25-1

CDR3: CASSLAYSGTMNGYTF
J: TRBJ1-2
V: TRBV5-1

CDR3: CASSSTGSRGTEAFF
J: TRBJ1-1
V: TRBV12-3/TRBV12-4

CDR3: CSGTGLAVYNEQFF
J: TRBJ2-1
V: TRBV29-1

CDR3: CSAKGAQGENYGYTF
J: TRBJ1-2
V: TRBV20-1

CDR3: CASSYEGTDTQYF
J: TRBJ2-3
V: TRBV2

CDR3: CSVGSPTNTEAFF
J: TRBJ1-1
V: TRBV29-1

CDR3: CASSLNTGTGLIAEAFF
J: TRBJ1-1
V: TRBV6-1

CDR3: CASNGGGAGDTQYF
J: TRBJ2-3
V: TRBV6-4

CDR3: CASTFRTGPYEQYF
J: TRBJ2-7
V: TRBV19

CDR3: CSAPRTLHLSTDTQYF
J: TRBJ2-3
V: TRBV29-1

CDR3: CASSFWLGGDQAKNIQYF
J: TRBJ2-4
V: TRBV12-3/TRBV12-4

CDR3: CASRSPGTYTEAFF
J: TRBJ1-1
V: TRBV7-9

CDR3: CASTPRTARHNEQFF
J: TRBJ2-1
V: TRBV28

CDR3: CAWSVAGEQFF
J: TRBJ2-1
V: TRBV30

CDR3: CASSQYAAGQNEQFF
J: TRBJ2-1
V: TRBV14

CDR3: CATRFDMGPYGYTF
J: TRBJ1-2
V: TRBV15

CDR3: CASSFYGDNKNIQYF
J: TRBJ2-4
V: TRBV13

CDR3: CASSRDAYNEQFF
J: TRBJ2-1
V: TRBV25-1

CDR3: CSARVGAEAFF
J: TRBJ1-1
V: TRBV20-1

CDR3: CASSVVPSQETQYF
J: TRBJ2-5
V: TRBV9

CDR3: CASSLGGRSNEQFF
J: TRBJ2-1
V: TRBV11-2

CDR3: CASMRGLTEAFF
J: TRBJ1-1
V: TRBV12-3/TRBV12-4

CDR3: CASSPHRDPEAFF
J: TRBJ1-1
V: TRBV19

CDR3: CASSLWARGYTF
J: TRBJ1-2
V: TRBV12-3/TRBV12-4

CDR3: CASSLSLYTQYF
J: TRBJ2-3
V: TRBV7-2

CDR3: CASSPRRFNTEAFF
J: TRBJ1-1
V: TRBV9

CDR3: CASTAGREEGYTF
J: TRBJ1-2
V: TRBV12-3/TRBV12-4

CDR3: CASSPGQGGYSNQPQHF
J: TRBJ1-5
V: TRBV6-1

CDR3: CASSQDWGADTEAFF
J: TRBJ1-1
V: TRBV4-2

CDR3: CASSYGLAGGPSSYEQYF
J: TRBJ2-7
V: TRBV6-2/TRBV6-3

CDR3: CASSGGQSNTGELFF
J: TRBJ2-2
V: TRBV5-4

CDR3: CASSLDREGQPQHF
J: TRBJ1-5
V: TRBV12-3/TRBV12-4

CDR3: CASSPYLDRVGTEAFF
J: TRBJ1-1
V: TRBV14

CDR3: CASSPLDRLTNYGYTF
J: TRBJ1-2
V: TRBV27

CDR3: CSARGDMSEKLFF
J: TRBJ1-4
V: TRBV20-1

CDR3: CASSQQGTQYF
J: TRBJ2-3
V: TRBV14